The 28 T cell receptor beta chains in this list originate from one sample, sequenced in a study of T-cell memory formation after mild COVID-19. TCRdb reprocessed the 5' RACE reads with MiXCR, giving one entry per CDR3 protein. This table has 500,000 to 600,000 distinct CDR3 sequences, 18% appearing once. The source material was PBMCs or a T cell subset sorted from them (not recorded which). The receptors shown here come from an adult woman who had mild COVID-19 (a few samples of this study predate the infection). Cell type and time point are not known.

The CDR3 region has the DNA TGTGCCAGTCGGCCATTGACAGGGGTAACGTGGGCTTTCTTT. Residues: CASRPLTGVTWAFF. The J gene is TRBJ1-1, the V gene TRBV2, with TRBD1 matching over 8 bases. Germline CDR1 reads SNHLY; CDR2 reads FYNNEI. J was trimmed by 11 bases and V by 9 bases; bases with no gene match: 17. The CDR3 contains 14 residues.

This sequence joins TRBV3-1 and TRBJ1-2; D unresolved. Between the trimmed V and J ends, which lost 1 base and 4 bases, there was a span of 4 bases. The CDR3 runs to 12 residues. Germline lookup yields CDR1 LGHDT and CDR2 YNNKEL (reference sequence). The DNA for the CDR3 is TGTGCCAGCAGCCAAGTAACCTATGGCTACACCTTC. It yields the protein CASSQVTYGYTF.

This clonotype was detected only a few times. This rearrangement joins TRBV25-1 to TRBJ1-2; TRBD1 might be the D (6 bases). Deletions cut 1 base from V and 5 bases from J, with 20 bases between. The germline V gene encodes CDR1 MGHDK and CDR2 SYGVNS. CDR3 size: 17 residues. CDR3 amino acids: CASSELGGRPLGYGYTF. The CDR3 DNA is TGTGCCAGCAGTGAATTGGGGGGCCGTCCTTTGGGGTATGGCTACACCTTC.

In this sample, this clonotype turned up many times. The V gene is TRBV4-2, the J gene TRBJ2-5; 10 nucleotides match TRBD2. Trimming cost V 3 bases and J 4 bases; bases outside gene matches: 8. The CDR3 totals 16 residues. Germline V CDR1 and CDR2: LGHNA, YNFKEQ. CDR3 bases: TGTGCCAGCAGCCATCCCGGACTAGCGGTGGCAGAGACCCAGTACTTC. This encodes CASSHPGLAVAETQYF.

This sequence joins TRBV6-5 and TRBJ2-1; the D is unclear. This CDR3 contains 11 residues. The V gene lost 0 bases and the J gene lost 9 bases, with 3 bases spanning the gap. The germline V gene encodes CDR1 MNHEY and CDR2 SVGAGI. CDR3 amino acids: CASSYSSEQFF. In DNA form, the CDR3 reads TGTGCCAGCAGTTACTCGAGTGAGCAGTTCTTC.

The rearrangement uses TRBV5-1 and TRBJ2-1; 8 bases line up with TRBD2. Per the germline V gene, CDR1 is SGHRS and CDR2 is YFSETQ. This CDR3 spans 15 amino acids. J gave up 2 bases and V 2 bases, and 3 bases lay outside the gene matches. The CDR3 DNA sequence: TGCGCCAGCAGCTTTACTAGCGGTCCCTACAATGAGCAGTTCTTC. Translated, it gives CASSFTSGPYNEQFF.

This clonotype was picked up a small number of times. The chain uses TRBV7-3 and TRBJ2-1; 14 bases agree with TRBD2. Germline V CDR1 and CDR2: SGHTA, FQGTGA. J lost 6 bases, V lost 4 bases, and 5 bases had no gene match. The length of the CDR3 is 16 residues. The CDR3 sequence is CASSWEGTSGGNEQFF. In DNA form, the CDR3 reads TGTGCCAGCAGCTGGGAAGGGACTAGCGGGGGCAATGAGCAGTTCTTC.

The sample holds many counts of this clonotype. V is TRBV4-2 and J is TRBJ2-7; D gene uncertain. The germline CDR1 and CDR2 sequences are LGHNA and YNFKEQ. This CDR3 contains 17 residues. The V end lost 0 bases, the J end lost 2 bases, and 17 bases lay between the germline ends. DNA of the CDR3: TGTGCCAGCAGCCAAGATGTAGGCGCAGGCCTCCCCTACGAGCAGTACTTC. Protein sequence: CASSQDVGAGLPYEQYF.

The CDR3 bases are TGTGCCAGCAGCCAAGATCAGGGAGATACGCAGTATTTT. Amino acid sequence: CASSQDQGDTQYF. This chain connects TRBV4-2 to TRBJ2-3; D might be TRBD1 (5 bases). Between the trimmed V and J ends, which lost 0 bases and 5 bases, there was a span of 6 bases. CDR3 length: 13 residues. Germline CDR1 reads LGHNA; CDR2 reads YNFKEQ.

The CDR3 coding sequence is TGTGCCAGCAGCTCTAGCGGGAGGGCCCCTGGTCTCTACGAGCAGTACTTC. It translates to CASSSSGRAPGLYEQYF. V gene TRBV7-8 combines with J gene TRBJ2-7, with 12 positions matching TRBD2. Trimming cost V 4 bases and J 3 bases; bases outside gene matches: 10. CDR1 SGHVS and CDR2 FQNEAQ come from the germline V gene. This CDR3 region has 17 residues. The whole variable domain, remainder taken from reference TRBV7-8 and TRBJ2-7, is GAGVSQSPRYKVAKRGQDVALRCDPISGHVSLFWYQQALGQGPEFLTYFQNEAQLDKSGLPSDRFFAERPEGSVSTLKIQRTQQEDSAVYLCASSSSGRAPGLYEQYFGPGTRLTVT.

The chain couples TRBV24-1 to TRBJ2-4, with D perhaps TRBD2 (6 bases). This CDR3 contains 15 residues. Germline V gives CDR1 KGHDR, CDR2 SFDVKD. Trimming took off 7 bases at V and 0 bases at J, with 12 bases between the two ends. CDR3 residues: CATSGGELAKNIQYF. CDR3 nucleotide sequence: TGTGCCACCAGCGGAGGGGAGTTAGCCAAAAACATTCAGTACTTC.

The rearrangement links TRBV20-1 to TRBJ2-7; 8 bases agree with TRBD1. Germline loops: CDR1 DFQATT, CDR2 SNEGSKA (reference sequence). With 0 bases clipped from V and 4 bases from J, the junction kept 14 bases outside the gene matches. This CDR3 has 17 residues. CDR3: CSARDAFTGRGQYEQYF. The CDR3 region has the DNA TGCAGTGCTAGAGATGCATTCACGGGCAGGGGGCAGTACGAGCAGTACTTC.

The rearrangement links TRBV4-1 to TRBJ2-1; D is possibly TRBD1 (5 bases). The germline V gene has CDR1 MGHRA and CDR2 YSYEKL. The CDR3 has 13 residues. V lost 1 base and J lost 6, with 7 bases in between. The chain's CDR3 is CASSQARVNEQFF. The CDR3 coding sequence is TGCGCCAGCAGCCAAGCCAGGGTCAATGAGCAGTTCTTC.

The chain carries TRBV3-1 and TRBJ2-3; 12 nucleotides match TRBD2. Looked up from germline, CDR1 is LGHDT and CDR2 is YNNKEL (reference sequence). V shed 1 base and J 1 base; nucleotides not matched to a gene: 6. The CDR3 has 18 residues. In nucleotides, the CDR3 is TGTGCCAGCAGCCAAGTCCCCGGACTAGCGGGACGCACAGATACGCAGTATTTT. Translation gives CASSQVPGLAGRTDTQYF.

The chain joins TRBV7-9 to TRBJ1-2, with a tentative D call TRBD1 (5 bases). Deletions cut 4 bases from V and 4 bases from J, with 19 bases between. The CDR3 has 16 residues. CDR1 and CDR2 (germline): SEHNR, FQNEAQ (reference sequence). The CDR3 loop reads CASSSDRYRWVYGYTF. In DNA form, the CDR3 reads TGTGCCAGCAGCTCTGACAGATACCGTTGGGTCTATGGCTACACCTTC.

This clonotype occurred a few times. The chain has TRBV30 and TRBJ2-5, with D uncertain. Deletions cut 2 bases from V and 10 bases from J, with 11 bases between. Germline CDR1 and CDR2: GTSNPN and SVGIG (reference sequence). The CDR3 spans 11 residues. The CDR3 reads CAWSRRAYQYF. The CDR3 DNA reads TGTGCCTGGAGTCGTCGGGCCTACCAGTACTTC. Drawing the rest from reference TRBV30 and TRBJ2-5, the complete variable domain is SQTIHQWPATLVQPVGSPLSLECTVEGTSNPNLYWYRQAAGRGLQLLFYSVGIGQISSEVPQNLSASRPQDRQFILSSKKLLLSDSGFYLCAWSRRAYQYFGPGTRLLVL.

This clonotype has a handful of counts. The rearrangement uses TRBV7-2 and TRBJ2-3; tentative D call: TRBD2 (6 bases). Germline CDR1 SGHTA, CDR2 FQGNSA. There are 17 residues in the CDR3. V was trimmed by 1 base and J by 0 bases, leaving 14 bases between them. DNA for the CDR3: TGTGCCAGCAGCTTAGAAATCGGGGGAGTGAGCACAGATACGCAGTATTTT. Its protein is CASSLEIGGVSTDTQYF. The entire variable domain, with the rest obtained from reference TRBV7-2 and TRBJ2-3, is as follows: GAGVSQSPSNKVTEKGKDVELRCDPISGHTALYWYRQSLGQGLEFLIYFQGNSAPDKSGLPSDRFSAERTGGSVSTLTIQRTQQEDSAVYLCASSLEIGGVSTDTQYFGPGTRLTVL.

As DNA, the CDR3 is TGTGCCAGCAGCGCCGGGGCGGGGGGGCGCACAGATACGCAGTATTTT. Translating gives CASSAGAGGRTDTQYF. The chain employs TRBV12-3 or TRBV12-4 and TRBJ2-3; 9 bases are a match to TRBD2. V lost 6 bases, J lost 1 base, and 8 bases stayed unmatched. There are 16 residues in the CDR3.

This rearrangement joins TRBV14 to TRBJ2-7; perhaps TRBD2 as D (5 bases). The CDR3 covers 15 residues. Looked up from germline, CDR1 is SGHDN and CDR2 is FVKESK. Trimming removed 1 base at V and 3 bases at J, with 13 bases between. This CDR3 reads CASSQVSGLYYEQYF. In DNA form, the CDR3 reads TGTGCCAGCAGCCAAGTCAGCGGCCTATACTACGAGCAGTACTTC.

The chain couples TRBV19 to TRBJ2-3, with 10 bases lining up with TRBD1. The CDR3 covers 14 residues. Looked up from germline, CDR1 is LNHDA and CDR2 is SQIVND (reference sequence). The V and J ends lost 10 bases and 9 bases, in that order; junction bases with no gene match: 13. The CDR3 DNA sequence: TGTGCCACCGAGCGGAGACAGGGGGCGCGCACGCAGTATTTT. Its protein is CATERRQGARTQYF.

The chain has TRBV2 and TRBJ1-5; no reliable D call. V lost 7 bases to trimming and J lost 1 base, with 8 bases between them. The CDR3 is 13 amino acids. The germline V gene has CDR1 SNHLY and CDR2 FYNNEI. The CDR3 sequence is CASKPGSNQPQHF. CDR3 DNA: TGTGCCAGCAAGCCGGGGAGCAATCAGCCCCAGCATTTT.

This clonotype was detected ten times or more. The V gene is TRBV7-3, the J gene TRBJ1-1; a weak D match, TRBD1 (5 bases). The CDR3 spans 14 residues. V was pared by 1 base and J by 3 bases, with 9 bases between. CDR1 is SGHTA and CDR2 is FQGTGA in the germline V gene. In DNA, the CDR3 is TGTGCCAGCAGCTTAATGGGCAGGGACACTGAAGCTTTCTTT. This gives the protein CASSLMGRDTEAFF.

This chain links TRBV15 with TRBJ2-3; D remains unclear. V was clipped by 0 bases and J by 1 base, with 11 bases between them. The CDR3 covers 16 residues. Per germline, CDR1 LNHNV and CDR2 YYDKDF (reference sequence). The CDR3 sequence: CATSRDQLTGTDTQYF. In nucleotides, the CDR3 is TGTGCCACCAGCAGAGATCAACTTACAGGCACAGATACGCAGTATTTT.

This rearrangement joins TRBV7-2 to TRBJ1-4; a weak D match, TRBD1 (6 bases). Between the trimmed V and J ends, which lost 5 bases and 8 bases, there was a span of 21 bases. CDR1 SGHTA and CDR2 FQGNSA come from the germline V gene. The CDR3 loop spans 16 amino acids. CDR3 coding DNA: TGTGCCAGCAGCCCAGGAGGGGGGGACTTTAGCGAAAAACTGTTTTTT. It codes for CASSPGGGDFSEKLFF. Full variable domain (remainder filled in from reference TRBV7-2 and TRBJ1-4): GAGVSQSPSNKVTEKGKDVELRCDPISGHTALYWYRQSLGQGLEFLIYFQGNSAPDKSGLPSDRFSAERTGGSVSTLTIQRTQQEDSAVYLCASSPGGGDFSEKLFFGSGTQLSVL.

The chain couples TRBV19 to TRBJ2-4; 9 bases are shared with TRBD1. After removal of 3 bases from V and 3 bases from J, the junction contained 0 bases not matched to a gene. The CDR3 totals 14 residues. From germline, CDR1 is LNHDA and CDR2 SQIVND (reference sequence). For the CDR3, the DNA is TGTGCCAGTAGTATGGGACAGGGCAAAAACATTCAGTACTTC. Residues: CASSMGQGKNIQYF. The full variable domain, its missing parts supplied by reference TRBV19 and TRBJ2-4, is DGGITQSPKYLFRKEGQNVTLSCEQNLNHDAMYWYRQDPGQGLRLIYYSQIVNDFQKGDIAEGYSVSREKKESFPLTVTSAQKNPTAFYLCASSMGQGKNIQYFGAGTRLSVL.

This clonotype was seen a few times. This chain joins TRBV10-3 and TRBJ2-3, with D perhaps TRBD1 or TRBD2 (5 bases each). V was cut by 7 bases and J by 3 bases, with 23 bases left in between. The germline V gene encodes CDR1 ENHRY and CDR2 SYGVKD. The CDR3 spans 17 residues. The CDR3 loop reads CAITGTDAARLTDTQYF. The DNA for the CDR3 is TGTGCCATCACCGGGACGGATGCGGCGAGGTTGACAGATACGCAGTATTTT.

At least ten counts were recorded for this clonotype. J is TRBJ2-1 and V is TRBV5-1, with TRBD2 matching 8 bases. Germline CDR1 is SGHRS and CDR2 is YFSETQ. The CDR3 totals 14 residues. The V segment lost 1 base and the J segment 5 bases; nucleotides outside the gene matches: 2. CDR3 sequence: CASSLNSGDNEQFF. Written as DNA, the CDR3 is TGCGCCAGCAGCTTGAATAGCGGGGACAATGAGCAGTTCTTC. Full variable domain (remainder filled in from reference TRBV5-1 and TRBJ2-1): KAGVTQTPRYLIKTRGQQVTLSCSPISGHRSVSWYQQTPGQGLQFLFEYFSETQRNKGNFPGRFSGRQFSNSRSEMNVSTLELGDSALYLCASSLNSGDNEQFFGPGTRLTVL.

Only a few counts were recorded for this clonotype. V is TRBV12-3 or TRBV12-4 and J is TRBJ2-7; D is perhaps TRBD1 or TRBD2 (5 bases each). Trimming left V 5 bases short and J 9 bases short, with 23 bases between. CDR3 size: 15 residues. CDR3 sequence (DNA): TGTGCCAGCAGTCCGGTCACAGGAGGTTACGTCGGGCAGTACTTC. Translating it yields CASSPVTGGYVGQYF.